Sequencing of this TCR beta chain was carried out in a study of blood T cell repertoires in COVID-19. In the study overall: The origin of the acute and convalescent COVID-19 samples was the United States, Italy and Spain. PBMCs, B-cell-depleted T cells, or T cells provided the cDNA or gDNA that made up the material.

From germline, CDR1 is LNHDA and CDR2 SQIVND (reference sequence). V lost 10 bases to trimming and J lost 7 bases; unmatched junction nucleotides: 9. The CDR3 spans 13 residues. In the study's own analysis: Amplification of reference gene primers provided the estimated nucleated cell counts. Some clones are missing from TCRdb's copy, which holds only in-frame ones; the method was immunoSEQ multiplex PCR. That table supplies the V and J calls and clone size; D and trimming were determined from the DNA. The sample comprises 100,000 or so clones, roughly 80% of which are singletons, and roughly a tenth rests with the top ten.

Material: peripheral blood. The rearrangement joins TRBV19 to TRBJ1-5; 8 bases match TRBD1. The receptor was isolated from a man between 60 and 75 years old with active or convalescent COVID-19. The CDR3 reads CATAGTGGQPQHF. CDR3 coding DNA: TGTGCCACCGCCGGGACAGGTGGGCAGCCCCAGCATTTT.